A single sample gave rise to the 6 T cell receptor beta chains below, sequenced in a study of PD-1 blockade in classical Hodgkin lymphoma. Here immunoSEQ multiplex PCR was the method, and the copy in TCRdb shows in-frame clones only, minus some. The repertoire holds 40,000 to 45,000 clones, with 60% to 75% as singletons. After autologous stem cell transplantation all patients relapsed, and prior brentuximab vedotin exposure differed between cohorts. Sequencing was performed on peripheral blood mononuclear cells (PBMCs), taken at baseline. The origin of the receptors is a human donor with classical Hodgkin lymphoma.

As DNA, the CDR3 is TGTGCCAGCAGCCAGACAGGGTCATGGGGTGGGGCCAACGTCCTGACTTTC. Translation: CASSQTGSWGGANVLTF. The chain links TRBV4-2 to TRBJ2-6, with 7 bases that match TRBD1. CDR1 and CDR2 from the germline V gene are LGHNA and YNFKEQ. CDR3 length: 17 residues. V lost 3 bases to trimming and J lost 3 bases; unmatched junction nucleotides: 8.

A few counts support this clone. Here the CDR3 DNA reads TGTGCTAGTGGGTACGGGACAAACACAGATACGCAGTATTTT. Its protein product is CASGYGTNTDTQYF. The rearrangement joins TRBV12-5 to TRBJ2-3; possible D gene TRBD1, 6 bases. Trimming removed 6 bases from V and 2 bases from J, with 12 bases in between. The CDR3 totals 14 residues. Per germline, CDR1 LGHNT and CDR2 FRNRAP.

The chain has TRBV6-5 and TRBJ2-2, with D perhaps matching TRBD1 (6 bases). Germline V CDR1 and CDR2: MNHEY, SVGAGI. The CDR3 has 14 amino acids. Trimming stripped 5 bases from V and 3 bases from J, with 10 bases between. The CDR3 DNA reads TGTGCCAGCAGTACACAGGGTGACACCGGGGAGCTGTTTTTT. Residues: CASSTQGDTGELFF.

The rearrangement joins TRBV19 to TRBJ2-1; tentatively, D is TRBD1 (5 bases). This CDR3 region has 11 residues. Germline-derived CDR1 and CDR2 are LNHDA and SQIVND (reference sequence). V lost 8 bases, J lost 7 bases, and 9 bases lay in between. CDR3 sequence: CASAQGNEQFF. The DNA for the CDR3 is TGTGCCAGTGCTCAGGGAAATGAGCAGTTCTTC. The complete variable domain, with remaining parts taken from reference TRBV19 and TRBJ2-1, reads DGGITQSPKYLFRKEGQNVTLSCEQNLNHDAMYWYRQDPGQGLRLIYYSQIVNDFQKGDIAEGYSVSREKKESFPLTVTSAQKNPTAFYLCASAQGNEQFFGPGTRLTVL.

The chain carries TRBV6-4 and TRBJ1-6; D gene unclear. Per the germline V gene, CDR1 is MRHNA and CDR2 is SNTAGT. The CDR3 covers 14 residues. Trimming left V 1 base short and J 7 bases short, with 8 bases between. The CDR3 spells CASSDLGGNSPLHF. The CDR3 coding sequence is TGTGCCAGCAGTGACTTGGGCGGGAATTCACCCCTCCACTTT.

Here the CDR3 DNA reads TGTGCCAGCAGCGCCAATGAGCAGTTCTTC. Its protein product is CASSANEQFF. The chain links TRBV11-2 to TRBJ2-1; no definite D call. Germline V CDR1 and CDR2: SGHAT, FQNNGV. The length of the CDR3 is 10 residues. Trimming removed 5 bases at V and 6 bases at J, with 2 bases between.